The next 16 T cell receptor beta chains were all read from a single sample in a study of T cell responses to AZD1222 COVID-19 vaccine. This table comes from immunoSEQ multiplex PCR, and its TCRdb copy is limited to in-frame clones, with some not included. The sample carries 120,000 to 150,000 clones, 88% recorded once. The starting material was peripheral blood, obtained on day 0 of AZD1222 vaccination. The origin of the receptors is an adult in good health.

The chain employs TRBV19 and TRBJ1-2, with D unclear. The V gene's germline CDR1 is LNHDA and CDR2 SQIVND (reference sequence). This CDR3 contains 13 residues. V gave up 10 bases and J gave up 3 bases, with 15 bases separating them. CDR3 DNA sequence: TGTGCCACCCGGTCGGACCGCTACTATGGCTACACCTTC. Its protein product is CATRSDRYYGYTF.

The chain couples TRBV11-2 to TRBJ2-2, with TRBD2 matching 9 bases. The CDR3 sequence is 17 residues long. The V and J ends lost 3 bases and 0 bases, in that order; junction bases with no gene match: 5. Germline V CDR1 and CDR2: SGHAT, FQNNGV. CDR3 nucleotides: TGTGCCAGCAGCTTTCTAGCGGGGCCAACGAACACCGGGGAGCTGTTTTTT. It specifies CASSFLAGPTNTGELFF.

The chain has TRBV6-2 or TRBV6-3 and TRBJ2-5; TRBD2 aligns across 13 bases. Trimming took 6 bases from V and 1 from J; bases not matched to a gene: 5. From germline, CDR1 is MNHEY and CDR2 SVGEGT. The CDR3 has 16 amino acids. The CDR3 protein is CASSLWTSGGQETQYF. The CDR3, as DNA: TGTGCCAGCAGCCTGTGGACTAGCGGGGGCCAAGAGACCCAGTACTTC.

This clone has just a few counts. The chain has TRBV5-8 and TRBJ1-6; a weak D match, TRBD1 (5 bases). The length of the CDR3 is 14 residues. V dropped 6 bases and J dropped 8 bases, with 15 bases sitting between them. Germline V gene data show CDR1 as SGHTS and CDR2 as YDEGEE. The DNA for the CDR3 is TGTGCCAGCACCTTTGGGGGTTTCCATTCACCCCTCCACTTT. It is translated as CASTFGGFHSPLHF.

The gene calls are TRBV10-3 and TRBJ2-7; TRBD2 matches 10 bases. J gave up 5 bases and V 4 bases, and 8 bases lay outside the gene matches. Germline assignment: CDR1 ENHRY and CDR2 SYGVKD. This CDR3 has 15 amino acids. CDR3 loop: CAISGLAGVSHEQYF. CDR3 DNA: TGTGCCATCAGTGGGCTAGCGGGAGTGTCTCACGAGCAGTACTTC.

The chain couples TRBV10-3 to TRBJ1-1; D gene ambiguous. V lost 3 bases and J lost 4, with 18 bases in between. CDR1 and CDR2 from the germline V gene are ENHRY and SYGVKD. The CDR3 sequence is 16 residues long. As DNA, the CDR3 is TGTGCCATCAGTGATATCGCGAGTGACACTGGCACTGAAGCTTTCTTT. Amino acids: CAISDIASDTGTEAFF.

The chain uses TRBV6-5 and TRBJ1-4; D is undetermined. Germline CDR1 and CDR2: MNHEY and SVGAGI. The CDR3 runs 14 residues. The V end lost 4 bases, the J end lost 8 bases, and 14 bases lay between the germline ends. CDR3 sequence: CASSSSLIKEKLFF. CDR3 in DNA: TGTGCCAGCAGTTCCTCTTTAATTAAAGAAAAACTGTTTTTT.

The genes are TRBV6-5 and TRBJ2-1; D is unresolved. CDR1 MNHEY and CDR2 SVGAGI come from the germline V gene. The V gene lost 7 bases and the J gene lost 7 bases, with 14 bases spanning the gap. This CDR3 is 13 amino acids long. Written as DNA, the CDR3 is TGTGCCAGCATGGTATTAGTGGGAAATGAGCAGTTCTTC. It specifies CASMVLVGNEQFF.

The CDR3 sequence is CASSLGTGNQPQHF. The CDR3 DNA sequence: TGCGCCAGCAGCTTGGGCACGGGTAATCAGCCCCAGCATTTT. This sequence joins TRBV5-1 and TRBJ1-5; D gene unclear. The V end was cut by 0 bases, the J end by 4 bases, with 8 bases between. CDR3 length: 14 amino acids. Germline CDR1 SGHRS, CDR2 YFSETQ.

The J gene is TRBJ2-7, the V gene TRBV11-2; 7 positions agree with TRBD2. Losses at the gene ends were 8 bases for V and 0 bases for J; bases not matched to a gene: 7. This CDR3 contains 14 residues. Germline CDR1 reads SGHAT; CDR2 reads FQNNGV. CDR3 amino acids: CASSRGDSSYEQYF. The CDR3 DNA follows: TGTGCCAGCTCCCGGGGGGACTCCTCCTACGAGCAGTACTTC.

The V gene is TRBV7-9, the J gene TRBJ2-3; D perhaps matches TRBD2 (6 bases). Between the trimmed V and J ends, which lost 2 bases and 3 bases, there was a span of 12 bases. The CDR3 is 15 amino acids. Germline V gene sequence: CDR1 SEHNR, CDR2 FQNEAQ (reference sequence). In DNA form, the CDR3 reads TGTGCCAGCAGCTTAATCGGGGGACGGACAGATACGCAGTATTTT. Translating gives CASSLIGGRTDTQYF.

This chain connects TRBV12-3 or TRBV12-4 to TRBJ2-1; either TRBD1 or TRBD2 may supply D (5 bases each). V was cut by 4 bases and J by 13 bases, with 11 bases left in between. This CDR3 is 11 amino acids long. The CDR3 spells CASSSGTHQFF. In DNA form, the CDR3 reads TGTGCCAGCAGTTCCGGGACGCACCAGTTCTTC.

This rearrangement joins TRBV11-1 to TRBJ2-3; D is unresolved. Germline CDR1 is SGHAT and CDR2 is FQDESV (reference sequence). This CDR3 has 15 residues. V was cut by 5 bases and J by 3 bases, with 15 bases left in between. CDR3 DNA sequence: TGTGCCAGCAGCCCGGACGGAAAAAGGACAGATACGCAGTATTTT. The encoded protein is CASSPDGKRTDTQYF.

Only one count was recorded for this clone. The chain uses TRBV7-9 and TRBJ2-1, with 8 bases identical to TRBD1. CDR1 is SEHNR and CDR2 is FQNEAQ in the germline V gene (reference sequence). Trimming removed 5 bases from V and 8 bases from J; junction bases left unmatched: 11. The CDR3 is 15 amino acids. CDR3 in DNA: TGTGCCAGCAGCCTTAGCCACGGACAGGGCGATGAGCAGTTCTTC. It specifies CASSLSHGQGDEQFF.

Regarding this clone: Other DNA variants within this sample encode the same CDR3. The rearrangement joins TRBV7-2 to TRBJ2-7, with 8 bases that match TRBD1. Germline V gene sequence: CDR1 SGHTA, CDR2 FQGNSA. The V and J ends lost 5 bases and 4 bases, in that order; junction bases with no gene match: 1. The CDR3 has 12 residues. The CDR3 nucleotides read TGTGCCAGCAGCAGGACAGGGTACGAGCAGTACTTC. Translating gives CASSRTGYEQYF.

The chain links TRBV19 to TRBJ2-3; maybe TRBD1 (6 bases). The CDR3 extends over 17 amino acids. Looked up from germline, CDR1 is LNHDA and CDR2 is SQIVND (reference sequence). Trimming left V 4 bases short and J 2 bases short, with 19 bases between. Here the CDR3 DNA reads TGTGCCAGTAGTACCTCCATAACAGGGTGGGACACAGATACGCAGTATTTT. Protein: CASSTSITGWDTDTQYF.